The clone carrying this T cell receptor beta chain was seen a few times. What it recognizes is unknown. TCRdb passed the RT-PCR reads through MiXCR, listing each CDR3 protein once. The table includes under 750,000 distinct CDR3 sequences, approximately 12% detected once. The CDR3 loop spans 15 amino acids. Trimming took 5 bases from V and 2 from J; bases not matched to a gene: 5. The germline V gene has CDR1 SGHTA and CDR2 FQGNSA. These data are taken from a study of response to subunit inactivated influenza vaccine. Whole-study results and caveats: With each seasonal influenza vaccination, the authors suggested, few new T cells are recruited.

The V call is TRBV7-2, the J call TRBJ2-7; TRBD2 agrees at 11 bases. The sequenced sample was PBMCs from blood, obtained on the day of vaccination. The clonotype originates from a man aged 50 or older who received an inactivated influenza vaccine. CDR3 nucleotides: TGTGCCAGCAGCCAAACTAGCGGGAGAACCTACGAGCAGTACTTC. This translates into CASSQTSGRTYEQYF.